This note documents a single TCR beta chain sequence. In the authors' workflow: Amplification from reference gene primers served as the basis for estimated nucleated cell counts. Profiling relied on immunoSEQ multiplex PCR, and the TCRdb table lists in-frame clones only, not all of them. From that table come the V and J calls and clone size; the DNA was used to work out D and trimming. In the table there are fewer than 250,000 clones, about 85% of which are singletons. CDR1 GTSNPN and CDR2 SVGIG come from the germline V gene (reference sequence). This CDR3 is 12 amino acids long. V shed 3 bases and J 5 bases; nucleotides not matched to a gene: 1. The source of the sample is a study of blood T cell repertoires in COVID-19. Overall study: Samples taken during acute and convalescent COVID-19 were collected in the United States, Italy and Spain. From T cells, B-cell-depleted T cells, or PBMCs came the material, which was cDNA or gDNA.

The origin of this receptor is a man under 40 with active or convalescent COVID-19. The rearrangement joins TRBV30 to TRBJ1-2; TRBD1 matches at 9 bases. The sequenced sample consisted of peripheral blood. The CDR3 spells CAWRDRGYGYTF. CDR3 nucleotide sequence: TGTGCCTGGAGAGACAGGGGGTATGGCTACACCTTC.